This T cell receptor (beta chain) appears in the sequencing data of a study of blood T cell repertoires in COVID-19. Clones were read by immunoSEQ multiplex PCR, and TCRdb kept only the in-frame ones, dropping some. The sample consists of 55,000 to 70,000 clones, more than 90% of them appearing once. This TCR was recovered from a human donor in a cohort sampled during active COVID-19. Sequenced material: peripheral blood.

CDR3 sequence: CASSSPQGNYGYTF. The CDR3 bases are TGTGCCAGCAGCTCTCCCCAGGGGAACTATGGCTACACCTTC. V gene TRBV7-2 combines with J gene TRBJ1-2, with D maybe TRBD1 (6 bases). Trimming cost V 4 bases and J 2 bases, with 11 bases left between them. Germline CDR1 SGHTA, CDR2 FQGNSA. The CDR3 contains 14 residues. Full variable domain (remainder filled in from reference TRBV7-2 and TRBJ1-2): GAGVSQSPSNKVTEKGKDVELRCDPISGHTALYWYRQSLGQGLEFLIYFQGNSAPDKSGLPSDRFSAERTGGSVSTLTIQRTQQEDSAVYLCASSSPQGNYGYTFGSGTRLTVV.